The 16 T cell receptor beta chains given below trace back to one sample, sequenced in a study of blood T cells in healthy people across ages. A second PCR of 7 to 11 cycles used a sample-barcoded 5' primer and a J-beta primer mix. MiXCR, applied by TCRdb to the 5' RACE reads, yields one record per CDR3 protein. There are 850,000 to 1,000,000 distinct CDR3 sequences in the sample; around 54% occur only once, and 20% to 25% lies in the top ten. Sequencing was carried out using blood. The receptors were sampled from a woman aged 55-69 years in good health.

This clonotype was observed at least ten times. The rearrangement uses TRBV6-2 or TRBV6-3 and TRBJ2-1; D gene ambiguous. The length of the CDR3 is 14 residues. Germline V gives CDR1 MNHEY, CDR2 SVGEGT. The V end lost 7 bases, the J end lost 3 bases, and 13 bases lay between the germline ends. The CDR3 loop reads CASTRTVFYNEQFF. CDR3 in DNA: TGTGCCAGCACCAGGACCGTCTTCTACAATGAGCAGTTCTTC.

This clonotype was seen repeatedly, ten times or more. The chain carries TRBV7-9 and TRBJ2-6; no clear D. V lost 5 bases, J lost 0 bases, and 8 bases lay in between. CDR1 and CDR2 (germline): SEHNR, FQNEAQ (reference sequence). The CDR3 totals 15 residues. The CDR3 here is CASSRIGSGANVLTF. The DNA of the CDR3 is TGTGCCAGCAGCCGTATCGGCTCTGGGGCCAACGTCCTGACTTTC.

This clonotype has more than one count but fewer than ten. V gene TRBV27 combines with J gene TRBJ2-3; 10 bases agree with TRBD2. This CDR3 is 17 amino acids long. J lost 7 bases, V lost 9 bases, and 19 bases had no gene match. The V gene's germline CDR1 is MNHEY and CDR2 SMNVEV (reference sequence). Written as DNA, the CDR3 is TGTGCCAGTAGGTCTAGCGGGAGAGTGTACGTCACGAATACGCAGTATTTT. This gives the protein CASRSSGRVYVTNTQYF.

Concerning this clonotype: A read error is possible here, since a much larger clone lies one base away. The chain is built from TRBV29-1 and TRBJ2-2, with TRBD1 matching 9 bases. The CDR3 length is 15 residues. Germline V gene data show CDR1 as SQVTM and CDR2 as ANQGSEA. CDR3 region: CSVVSGQGTTGKLFF. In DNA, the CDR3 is TGCAGCGTTGTTTCGGGACAGGGTACCACCGGGAAGCTGTTTTTT.

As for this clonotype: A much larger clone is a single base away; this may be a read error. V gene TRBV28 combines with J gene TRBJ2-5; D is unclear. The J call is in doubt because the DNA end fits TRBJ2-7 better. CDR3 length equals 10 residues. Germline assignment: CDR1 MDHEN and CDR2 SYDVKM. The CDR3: CASSFCEQYF. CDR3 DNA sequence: TGTGCCAGCAGTTTCTGCGAGCAGTACTTC.

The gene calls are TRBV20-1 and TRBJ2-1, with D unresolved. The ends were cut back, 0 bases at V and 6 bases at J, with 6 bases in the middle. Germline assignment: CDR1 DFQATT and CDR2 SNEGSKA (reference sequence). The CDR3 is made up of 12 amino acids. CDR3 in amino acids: CSARDPSNEQFF. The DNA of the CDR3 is TGCAGTGCTAGAGATCCGTCCAATGAGCAGTTCTTC.

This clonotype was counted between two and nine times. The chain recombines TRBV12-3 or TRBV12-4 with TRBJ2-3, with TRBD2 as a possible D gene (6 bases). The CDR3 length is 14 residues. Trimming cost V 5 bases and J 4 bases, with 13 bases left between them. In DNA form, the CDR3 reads TGTGCCAGCAGTGAACCGCGGGGTTCAGATACGCAGTATTTT. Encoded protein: CASSEPRGSDTQYF.

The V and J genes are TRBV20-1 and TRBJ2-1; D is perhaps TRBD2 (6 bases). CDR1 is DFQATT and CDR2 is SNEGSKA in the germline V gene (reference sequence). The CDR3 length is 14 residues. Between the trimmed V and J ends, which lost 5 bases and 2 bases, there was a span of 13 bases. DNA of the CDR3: TGCAGTGCTTCTTCCGGGACTCCCTACAATGAGCAGTTCTTC. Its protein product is CSASSGTPYNEQFF.

The chain's CDR3 is CSARVMGENTGELFF. CDR3 coding DNA: TGCAGTGCTAGAGTCATGGGGGAAAACACCGGGGAGCTGTTTTTT. The rearrangement links TRBV20-1 to TRBJ2-2, with D possibly being TRBD1 or TRBD2 (5 bases each). CDR3 length: 15 residues. V lost 1 base to trimming and J lost 2 bases, with 11 bases between them. Germline values: CDR1 DFQATT, CDR2 SNEGSKA (reference sequence).

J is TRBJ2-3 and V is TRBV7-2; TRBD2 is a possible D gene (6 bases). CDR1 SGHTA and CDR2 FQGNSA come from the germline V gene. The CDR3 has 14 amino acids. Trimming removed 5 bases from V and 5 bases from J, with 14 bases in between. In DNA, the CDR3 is TGTGCCAGCAGCGTGCTAGCGAATATAGATACGCAGTATTTT. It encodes CASSVLANIDTQYF.

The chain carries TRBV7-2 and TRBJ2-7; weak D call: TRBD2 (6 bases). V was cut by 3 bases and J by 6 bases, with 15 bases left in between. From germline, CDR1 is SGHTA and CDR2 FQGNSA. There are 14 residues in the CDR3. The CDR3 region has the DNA TGTGCCAGCAGCTTTATGGGGGACTCGGGCGAGCAGTACTTC. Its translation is CASSFMGDSGEQYF.

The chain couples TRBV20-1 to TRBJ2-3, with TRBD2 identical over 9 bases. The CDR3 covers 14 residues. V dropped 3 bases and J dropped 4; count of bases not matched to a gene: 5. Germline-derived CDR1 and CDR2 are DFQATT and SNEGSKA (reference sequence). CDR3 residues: CSASRREGPDTQYF. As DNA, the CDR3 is TGCAGTGCTAGTAGGCGGGAGGGCCCAGATACGCAGTATTTT.

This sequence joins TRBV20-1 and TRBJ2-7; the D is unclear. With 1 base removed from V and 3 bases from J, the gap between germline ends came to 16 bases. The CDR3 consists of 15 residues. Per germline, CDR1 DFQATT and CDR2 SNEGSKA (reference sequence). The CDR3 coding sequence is TGCAGTGCTAGAGGCCCGCCCCCTACCCTCTACGAGCAGTACTTC. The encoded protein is CSARGPPPTLYEQYF.

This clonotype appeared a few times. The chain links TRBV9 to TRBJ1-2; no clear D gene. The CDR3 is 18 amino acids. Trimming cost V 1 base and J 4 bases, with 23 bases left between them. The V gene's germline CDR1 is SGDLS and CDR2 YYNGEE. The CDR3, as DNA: TGTGCCAGCAGCGTAACTTTACAAGGGCCCCACACCGGCTATGGCTACACCTTC. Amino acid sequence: CASSVTLQGPHTGYGYTF.

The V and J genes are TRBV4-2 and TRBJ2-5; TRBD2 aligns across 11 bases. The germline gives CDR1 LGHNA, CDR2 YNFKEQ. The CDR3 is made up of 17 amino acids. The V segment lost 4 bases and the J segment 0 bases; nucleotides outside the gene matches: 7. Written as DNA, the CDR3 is TGTGCCAGCAGCCCGGCGACTAGCGGGATGTACCAAGAGACCCAGTACTTC. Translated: CASSPATSGMYQETQYF.

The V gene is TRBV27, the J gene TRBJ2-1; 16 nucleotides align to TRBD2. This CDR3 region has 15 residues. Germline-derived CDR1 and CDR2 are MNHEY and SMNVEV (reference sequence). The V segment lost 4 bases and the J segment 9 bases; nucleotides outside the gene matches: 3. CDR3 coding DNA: TGTGCCAGCAGTTCCGGGACTAGCGGGAGGGGTGAGCAGTTCTTC. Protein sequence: CASSSGTSGRGEQFF.